Following are 23 T cell receptor beta chains from one sample sequenced in a study of blood T cell repertoires in COVID-19 (dated by TCRdb to 2018 to 2021). Receptor amplification or capture employed the immunoSEQ multiplex PCR assay. TCRdb retrieved this table from immuneACCESS and kept in-frame rearrangements only. Not all clones are present; in checked studies, unresolved V genes account for under half, and no reason is known for the remainder. In this sample the table shows over 85,000 clones, about 85% of which occur a single time. Around an eighth of the sample comes from the top ten. Sequenced input: peripheral blood. The receptors were gathered from a human donor in a cohort sampled during active COVID-19.

This chain connects TRBV19 to TRBJ2-7; tentatively, D is TRBD1 (6 bases). In germline, CDR1 is LNHDA, CDR2 SQIVND (reference sequence). Trimming removed 1 base at V and 2 bases at J, with 9 bases between. This CDR3 has 14 residues. CDR3 DNA sequence: TGTGCCAGTAGTATAGCCAGGGGTCCCTACGAGCAGTACTTC. Its protein product is CASSIARGPYEQYF.

This rearrangement joins TRBV11-2 to TRBJ2-2; D is perhaps TRBD1 (6 bases). V lost 4 bases, J lost 3 bases, and 12 bases lay in between. CDR3 length: 15 residues. Germline V gives CDR1 SGHAT, CDR2 FQNNGV. CDR3 protein: CASSSRRTDTGELFF. CDR3 DNA: TGTGCCAGCAGCTCCCGTAGGACAGACACCGGGGAGCTGTTTTTT.

The genes are TRBV19 and TRBJ2-1, with TRBD1 as a possible D gene (6 bases). CDR3 length equals 15 residues. Trimming left V 6 bases short and J 4 bases short, with 16 bases between. Germline-derived CDR1 and CDR2 are LNHDA and SQIVND (reference sequence). The CDR3 is CASSVRGQSYNEQFF. In DNA, the CDR3 is TGTGCCAGTAGCGTCCGGGGACAATCGTACAATGAGCAGTTCTTC.

CDR3 bases: TGTGCCAGCAGCCCGGGGACAGGGGCTCAGCCCCAGCATTTT. This sequence encodes CASSPGTGAQPQHF. The genes are TRBV9 and TRBJ1-5, with 10 bases that match TRBD1. Per the germline V gene, CDR1 is SGDLS and CDR2 is YYNGEE. The V and J ends lost 4 bases and 6 bases, in that order; junction bases with no gene match: 4. The CDR3 is 14 amino acids. Combining the CDR3 with reference TRBV9 and TRBJ1-5 gives the whole variable domain DSGVTQTPKHLITATGQRVTLRCSPRSGDLSVYWYQQSLDQGLQFLIQYYNGEERAKGNILERFSAQQFPDLHSELNLSSLELGDSALYFCASSPGTGAQPQHFGDGTRLSIL.

The chain combines TRBV18 with TRBJ2-2; the match to TRBD1 covers 9 bases. V was clipped by 4 bases and J by 4 bases; unmatched bases: 1. The CDR3 sequence is 14 residues long. Per germline, CDR1 KGHSH and CDR2 LQKENI. The CDR3 nucleotides are TGTGCCAGCTCACTGGGACAGGGCACCGGGGAGCTGTTTTTT. Translation gives CASSLGQGTGELFF.

The rearrangement joins TRBV10-3 to TRBJ2-3; 13 bases map to TRBD2. This CDR3 is built from 16 residues. Per germline, CDR1 ENHRY and CDR2 SYGVKD. V was pared by 9 bases and J by 1 base, with 7 bases of the junction left unmatched. As DNA, the CDR3 is TGTGCCATTAGTCGGACTAGCGGGGGACGCACAGATACGCAGTATTTT. Protein: CAISRTSGGRTDTQYF.

This sequence joins TRBV5-8 and TRBJ1-4, with 9 bases lining up with TRBD1. The CDR3 covers 16 residues. The junction had 8 bases not matched to a gene; V was cut back by 4 bases and J by 4 bases. From germline, CDR1 is SGHTS and CDR2 YDEGEE. CDR3 DNA: TGTGCCAGCAGCCTGGGACAGGGAAGGGGTAATGAAAAACTGTTTTTT. Its translation: CASSLGQGRGNEKLFF.

The chain combines TRBV2 with TRBJ2-1; 8 bases map to TRBD1. J was trimmed by 10 bases and V by 2 bases; bases with no gene match: 10. Germline V gene lookup returns CDR1 SNHLY and CDR2 FYNNEI. The CDR3 spans 15 residues. The CDR3 protein is CASSENRGKAGEQFF. As DNA, the CDR3 is TGTGCCAGCAGTGAAAACAGGGGGAAAGCTGGGGAGCAGTTCTTC.

The chain has TRBV7-6 and TRBJ1-2; TRBD1 matches 8 bases. The CDR3 runs to 14 residues. Unmatched junction bases numbered 7, after V lost 4 bases and J lost 6 bases. Germline-derived CDR1 and CDR2 are SGHVS and FNYEAQ. DNA of the CDR3: TGTGCCAGCAGCTCCAGGGGGCTTGGAGATGGCTACACCTTC. The encoded protein is CASSSRGLGDGYTF. Drawing the rest from reference TRBV7-6 and TRBJ1-2, the complete variable domain is GAGVSQSPRYKVTKRGQDVALRCDPISGHVSLYWYRQALGQGPEFLTYFNYEAQQDKSGLPNDRFSAERPEGSISTLTIQRTEQRDSAMYRCASSSRGLGDGYTFGSGTRLTVV.

The rearrangement joins TRBV12-1 to TRBJ2-3; TRBD1 was called by the table and not checked on the DNA. TRBV12-1 corresponds to a pseudogene. CDR3 size: 20 residues. The CDR3 spells CASSRLSGGPPLNCTDTQYF. CDR3 in DNA: TGTGCCAGCAGCCGACTCTCAGGGGGCCCTCCCCTTAACTGCACAGATACGCAGTATTTT.

V is TRBV6-2 or TRBV6-3 and J is TRBJ2-3; D might be TRBD2 (7 bases). This CDR3 has 16 amino acids. Trimming cost V 1 base and J 6 bases, with 17 bases left between them. Germline CDR1 and CDR2: MNHEY and SVGEGT. CDR3 DNA sequence: TGTGCCAGCAGTTACTTGACTAGCACTACAGGGGATACGCAGTATTTT. It translates to CASSYLTSTTGDTQYF.

This chain connects TRBV6-5 to TRBJ2-5, with D perhaps matching TRBD1 (5 bases). The CDR3 extends over 16 amino acids. The germline V and J ends were trimmed by 0 bases and 1 base, with 12 bases remaining between them. Germline V gives CDR1 MNHEY, CDR2 SVGAGI. This CDR3 is CASSYSARTPQETQYF. The DNA for the CDR3 is TGTGCCAGCAGTTACTCGGCCAGGACACCCCAAGAGACCCAGTACTTC.

The rearrangement joins TRBV30 to TRBJ2-7; the D gene is possibly TRBD1 (6 bases). Trimming took 3 bases from V and 3 from J, leaving 15 bases between them. Germline V gives CDR1 GTSNPN, CDR2 SVGIG (reference sequence). The CDR3 contains 14 residues. The CDR3 sequence: CAWRDTGKLYEQYF. In DNA form, the CDR3 reads TGTGCCTGGAGGGATACAGGGAAACTCTACGAGCAGTACTTC.

There are a few counts of this clone. This chain joins TRBV4-2 and TRBJ2-1, with a weak D call TRBD2 (7 bases). The CDR3 is 15 residues long. Trimming shortened V by 6 bases and J by 5 bases, and 17 bases separated the two germline ends. The germline gives CDR1 LGHNA, CDR2 YNFKEQ. CDR3 region: CASRAGASRDNEQFF. DNA for the CDR3: TGTGCCAGCAGGGCGGGGGCTAGCAGGGACAATGAGCAGTTCTTC.

V and J are TRBV6-5 and TRBJ2-7; TRBD1 matches 8 bases. The junction had 12 bases not matched to a gene; V was cut back by 10 bases and J by 4 bases. This CDR3 has 14 amino acids. Germline-derived CDR1 and CDR2 are MNHEY and SVGAGI. The CDR3 nucleotides read TGTGCCACCTACCCCCGTGACAGGGGATACGAGCAGTACTTC. Its translation is CATYPRDRGYEQYF.

This clone was seen just once. The J gene is TRBJ1-5, the V gene TRBV7-2; D not resolved. Trimming left V 2 bases short and J 1 base short, with 15 bases between. The length of the CDR3 is 17 residues. The germline gives CDR1 SGHTA, CDR2 FQGNSA. The CDR3 region has the DNA TGTGCCAGCAGCTTACTTGGCGGATTGATCAGCAATCAGCCCCAGCATTTT. It encodes CASSLLGGLISNQPQHF.

This chain links TRBV5-1 with TRBJ2-3; 13 positions match TRBD2. The germline CDR1 and CDR2 sequences are SGHRS and YFSETQ. The CDR3 spans 16 residues. The junction had 7 bases not matched to a gene; V was cut back by 5 bases and J by 4 bases. The CDR3 DNA reads TGCGCCAGCAGACCTACTAGCGGGGGGGCAGCAGATACGCAGTATTTT. Protein product: CASRPTSGGAADTQYF.

This sequence joins TRBV5-5 and TRBJ2-3, with 10 positions matching TRBD2. V was clipped by 0 bases and J by 6 bases; unmatched bases: 10. Germline V gene sequence: CDR1 SGHKS, CDR2 YYEKEE (reference sequence). CDR3 length: 17 residues. As DNA, the CDR3 is TGTGCCAGCAGCTTGGAGGCTAGCGGGAGAGGTGGGGATACGCAGTATTTT. Protein sequence: CASSLEASGRGGDTQYF.

The rearrangement joins TRBV7-9 to TRBJ2-5, with 7 bases identical to TRBD2. CDR1 and CDR2 (germline): SEHNR, FQNEAQ (reference sequence). Trimming removed 2 bases from V and 4 bases from J; junction bases left unmatched: 1. This CDR3 is built from 13 residues. Here the CDR3 reads CASSLPGGETQYF. DNA for the CDR3: TGTGCCAGCAGCTTACCGGGGGGAGAGACCCAGTACTTC. The variable domain in full, completed from reference TRBV7-9 and TRBJ2-5, reads DTGVSQNPRHKITKRGQNVTFRCDPISEHNRLYWYRQTLGQGPEFLTYFQNEAQLEKSRLLSDRFSAERPKGSFSTLEIQRTEQGDSAMYLCASSLPGGETQYFGPGTRLLVL.

The rearrangement uses TRBV4-2 and TRBJ2-5; TRBD2 matches at 11 bases. V shed 6 bases, J shed 1 base, and the junction held 13 bases outside the gene matches. From germline, CDR1 is LGHNA and CDR2 YNFKEQ. The CDR3 runs to 18 residues. The CDR3 DNA reads as TGTGCCAGCAGTCGCGGGCTAGCGGGAGGTGCCCTCCAAGAGACCCAGTACTTC. Protein sequence: CASSRGLAGGALQETQYF.

V is TRBV9 and J is TRBJ2-2; D may be TRBD1 (5 bases). Germline CDR1 reads SGDLS; CDR2 reads YYNGEE. The CDR3 contains 15 residues. V lost 5 bases, J lost 1 base, and 12 bases lay in between. As DNA, the CDR3 is TGTGCCAGCAGTCCAAGACAGATGAACACCGGGGAGCTGTTTTTT. Translating gives CASSPRQMNTGELFF.

CDR3 loop: CASNPRWQGSNEQFF. The CDR3 nucleotides are TGTGCCAGCAACCCCCGGTGGCAGGGGTCCAATGAGCAGTTCTTC. The chain links TRBV7-9 to TRBJ2-1; TRBD1 might be the D (6 bases). The V end was cut by 7 bases, the J end by 6 bases, with 19 bases between. The V gene's germline CDR1 is SEHNR and CDR2 FQNEAQ (reference sequence). This CDR3 contains 15 residues.

This chain links TRBV27 with TRBJ2-7; 7 nucleotides agree with TRBD1. Unmatched junction bases numbered 8, after V lost 5 bases and J lost 1 base. The CDR3 runs 15 residues. The germline CDR1 and CDR2 sequences are MNHEY and SMNVEV (reference sequence). The CDR3 spells CASSQSRDRSYEQYF. The CDR3 DNA is TGTGCCAGCAGTCAGTCCCGGGACAGATCCTACGAGCAGTACTTC.